This T cell receptor beta chain was captured by sequencing in a study of T cell responses to AZD1222 COVID-19 vaccine. Assay used: immunoSEQ multiplex PCR; TCRdb lists only in-frame clones, some missing. Among almost 65,000 clones listed, roughly 84% were seen once. Germline V lookup: CDR1 SQVTM, CDR2 ANQGSEA. Trimming stripped 4 bases from V and 0 bases from J, with 9 bases between. There are 14 residues in the CDR3. Study-level results: The study sampled repertoires only after the peak T cell response. The sample set comprised mostly white British donors with more females, and clonal diversity was possibly underestimated. Reports say nearly half of spike-specific TCRs go after unmutated variant regions.

Worth noting for this clone: The antigen is not known.

The sequence was collected from an adult in good health. The chain employs TRBV29-1 and TRBJ1-4; weak D call: TRBD1 (6 bases). The sample consisted of peripheral blood, taken on day 0 of AZD1222 vaccination. CDR3 in amino acids: CSVARGATNEKLFF. DNA of the CDR3: TGCAGCGTTGCAAGGGGGGCAACTAATGAAAAACTGTTTTTT.